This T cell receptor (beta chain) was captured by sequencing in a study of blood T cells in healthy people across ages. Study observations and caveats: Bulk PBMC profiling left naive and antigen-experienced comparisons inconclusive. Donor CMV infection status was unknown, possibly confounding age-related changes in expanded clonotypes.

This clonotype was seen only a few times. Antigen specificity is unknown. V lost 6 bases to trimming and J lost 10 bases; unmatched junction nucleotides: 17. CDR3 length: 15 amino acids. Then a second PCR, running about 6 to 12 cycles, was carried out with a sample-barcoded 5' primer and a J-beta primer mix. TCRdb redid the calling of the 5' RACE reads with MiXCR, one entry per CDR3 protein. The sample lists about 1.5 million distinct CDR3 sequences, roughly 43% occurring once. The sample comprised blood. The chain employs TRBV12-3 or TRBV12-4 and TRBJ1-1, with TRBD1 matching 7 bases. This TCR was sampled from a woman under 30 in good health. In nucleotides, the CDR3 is TGTGCCAGCAGCGTGGGATCAGGGGGTCGGCGGGGAGCTTTCTTT. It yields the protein CASSVGSGGRRGAFF.